These T cell receptor beta chains were read from a single sample in a study of blood T cell repertoires in COVID-19. Generated by immunoSEQ multiplex PCR, the TCRdb table keeps only in-frame clones and is missing some. This sample has some 300,000 clones; over 80% occur once, and the top ten carry around 5.8%. Sequencing was carried out using peripheral blood. These TCRs come from a woman between 50 and 59 years old with COVID-19, enrolled during active disease. CDR3s include the opening cysteine and the closing phenylalanine or tryptophan. The D gene is left open where the match is weak. For some rows the clone size is stated as once, few or many, or as a class when expanded; others skip it.

D: NA; size: NA; V: TRBV7-2; J: TRBJ1-1; DNA: TGTGCCAGCAGCTTAGGGAGGGGACTGGGCCAAAACACTGAAGCTTTCTTT; CDR3: CASSLGRGLGQNTEAFF
D: TRBD2; size: NA; V: TRBV4-1; J: TRBJ2-5; DNA: TGCGCCAGCAGCCCCTTAGTCCTTCTAGCGGCACAAGAGACCCAGTACTTC; CDR3: CASSPLVLLAAQETQYF
D: TRBD2; size: NA; V: TRBV3-1/TRBV3-2; J: TRBJ2-7; DNA: TGTGCCAGCAGCCAAGATGCTAGCGGGAGCTACGAGCAGTACTTC; CDR3: CASSQDASGSYEQYF
D: TRBD1; size: NA; V: TRBV7-8; J: TRBJ2-7; DNA: TGTGCCAGCAGCCCGTCGGGACAGGGAACCTCTCGTGAGCAGTACTTC; CDR3: CASSPSGQGTSREQYF
D: NA; size: NA; V: TRBV3-1/TRBV3-2; J: TRBJ2-7; DNA: TGTGCCAGCAGCTTAGAGCCTTTCCCCTCCTACGAGCAGTACTTC; CDR3: CASSLEPFPSYEQYF
D: NA; size: NA; V: TRBV5-1; J: TRBJ1-1; DNA: TGCGCCAGCAGCTTGGCAGAACTACACACTGAAGCTTTCTTT; CDR3: CASSLAELHTEAFF
D: TRBD1; size: NA; V: TRBV7-9; J: TRBJ1-2; DNA: TGTGCCAGCAGGCCCGGGACAGGGAATGGCTATGGCTACACCTTC; CDR3: CASRPGTGNGYGYTF
D: NA; size: few; V: TRBV30; J: TRBJ2-3; DNA: TGTGCCTGGAGTCCTACAGGAAAGTCAGATACGCAGTATTTT; CDR3: CAWSPTGKSDTQYF
D: TRBD1; size: NA; V: TRBV3-1/TRBV3-2; J: TRBJ2-2; DNA: TGTGCCAGCAGCCCGACCGGGACAGGGTTTGGCGGGGAGCTGTTTTTT; CDR3: CASSPTGTGFGGELFF
D: TRBD2; size: NA; V: TRBV19; J: TRBJ2-3; DNA: TGTGCCAGTAGTACTCGGACTAGCGGGGGGACTCATACGCAGTATTTT; CDR3: CASSTRTSGGTHTQYF
D: TRBD1; size: NA; V: TRBV27; J: TRBJ1-4; DNA: TGTGCCAGCAGTCCGAGGCCCCAGGGGGCTCCCCAAAAACTGTTTTTT; CDR3: CASSPRPQGAPQKLFF
D: TRBD2; size: NA; V: TRBV15; J: TRBJ2-3; DNA: TGTGCCACCAGCAGGACTAGCGGGGCCCCGGATACGCAGTATTTT; CDR3: CATSRTSGAPDTQYF
D: NA; size: few; V: TRBV5-4; J: TRBJ2-2; DNA: TGTGCCAGCGATCGCGGCGGCGGGGAGCTGTTTTTT; CDR3: CASDRGGGELFF
D: TRBD1; size: NA; V: TRBV11-3; J: TRBJ2-1; DNA: TGTGCCAGCAGCTGGGACAGGGAGAGTGAGCAGTTCTTC; CDR3: CASSWDRESEQFF
D: NA; size: NA; V: TRBV11-2; J: TRBJ1-2; DNA: TGTGCCAGCAGCCAAGAGGCCGTCGCTGGGGGCTACACCTTC; CDR3: CASSQEAVAGGYTF
D: NA; size: once; V: TRBV6-5; J: TRBJ2-7; DNA: TGTGCCAGCAGTTACTCCGGGACACCCACTACATACGAGCAGTACTTC; CDR3: CASSYSGTPTTYEQYF
D: NA; size: NA; V: TRBV5-5; J: TRBJ2-3; DNA: TGTGCCAGCAGCTTCCGCTACGGGGGCACAGATACGCAGTATTTT; CDR3: CASSFRYGGTDTQYF
D: TRBD1; size: NA; V: TRBV19; J: TRBJ2-1; DNA: TGTGCCAGTAGTATCGGTAGGGGGCTCACCTACAATGAGCAGTTCTTC; CDR3: CASSIGRGLTYNEQFF
D: NA; size: NA; V: TRBV7-9; J: TRBJ2-7; DNA: TGTGCCAGCAGCGGGTCAGGAAACTACGAGCAGTACTTC; CDR3: CASSGSGNYEQYF
D: NA; size: few; V: TRBV11-3; J: TRBJ1-1; DNA: TGTGCCAGCCAAAAGCAGGGAAACATGAACACTGAAGCTTTCTTT; CDR3: CASQKQGNMNTEAFF
D: NA; size: NA; V: TRBV6-6; J: TRBJ1-6; DNA: TGTGCCAGCAGTAACATTGCTTCACCCCTCCACTTT; CDR3: CASSNIASPLHF
D: NA; size: NA; V: TRBV18; J: TRBJ1-2; DNA: TGTGCCAGCTCACCGTTCGACGGGGGACCCTATGGCTACACCTTC; CDR3: CASSPFDGGPYGYTF
D: TRBD2; size: NA; V: TRBV7-3; J: TRBJ2-1; DNA: TGTGCCAGCAGCTTAAATCGAGGCGGGAGGTTGAATGAGCAGTTCTTC; CDR3: CASSLNRGGRLNEQFF
D: TRBD2; size: NA; V: TRBV5-8; J: TRBJ2-1; DNA: TGTGCCAGCAGCTCCGGGACTAGCGGGAGTTGGTCCCGCGATGAGCAGTTCTTC; CDR3: CASSSGTSGSWSRDEQFF
D: TRBD2; size: NA; V: TRBV18; J: TRBJ2-7; DNA: TGTGCCAGCTCACCCCGGGCTAGCGGCTACGAGCAGTACTTC; CDR3: CASSPRASGYEQYF
D: TRBD2; size: NA; V: TRBV3-1/TRBV3-2; J: TRBJ2-7; DNA: TGTGCCAGCAGCCAAGACGGGCTAGCGGGAGTAGTCCACGAGCAGTACTTC; CDR3: CASSQDGLAGVVHEQYF
D: TRBD2; size: NA; V: TRBV4-2; J: TRBJ2-1; DNA: TGTGCCAGCAGCCAAGACGCTAGCGGGAGTGGCAATGAGCAGTTCTTC; CDR3: CASSQDASGSGNEQFF
D: TRBD1; size: NA; V: TRBV6-2/TRBV6-3; J: TRBJ1-5; DNA: TGTGCCAGCAGCCTGGACAGGGCGGCGAGGCCCCAGCATTTT; CDR3: CASSLDRAARPQHF
D: NA; size: NA; V: TRBV27; J: TRBJ1-2; DNA: TGTGCCAGCAGTTTATCTCGGGCGGGCTATGGCTACACCTTC; CDR3: CASSLSRAGYGYTF
D: TRBD1; size: NA; V: TRBV30; J: TRBJ2-7; DNA: TGTGCCTGGAGCGTCGCCGGGACAGGGAGATACGAGCAGTACTTC; CDR3: CAWSVAGTGRYEQYF
D: NA; size: NA; V: TRBV19; J: TRBJ2-6; DNA: TGTGCCAGTAGTACGGCTACCAGGCCCTCTGGGGCCAACGTCCTGACTTTC; CDR3: CASSTATRPSGANVLTF
D: NA; size: NA; V: TRBV3-1/TRBV3-2; J: TRBJ1-1; DNA: TGTGCCAGCAGCACCGACAGGAACACTGAAGCTTTCTTT; CDR3: CASSTDRNTEAFF
D: TRBD2; size: NA; V: TRBV5-1; J: TRBJ2-1; DNA: TGCGCCAGCGGACTAGCGGGAGGGCGAAATGAGCAGTTCTTC; CDR3: CASGLAGGRNEQFF
D: TRBD1; size: once; V: TRBV19; J: TRBJ2-3; DNA: TGTGCCAGTAGTTCCTCGGCGGGACAGGGTTCGGATACGCAGTATTTT; CDR3: CASSSSAGQGSDTQYF
D: TRBD1; size: few; V: TRBV6-6; J: TRBJ1-4; DNA: TGTGCCAGTGCGACGGGACAGGGGGCCGATAATGAAAAACTGTTTTTT; CDR3: CASATGQGADNEKLFF
D: TRBD1; size: NA; V: TRBV4-3; J: TRBJ1-1; DNA: TGCGCCAGCAGCCTCGGACAGGGGGCCTTCAACACTGAAGCTTTCTTT; CDR3: CASSLGQGAFNTEAFF
D: NA; size: NA; V: TRBV7-7; J: TRBJ2-2; DNA: TGTGCCAGCAGCTTAGGACATTACACCGGGGAGCTGTTTTTT; CDR3: CASSLGHYTGELFF
D: NA; size: NA; V: TRBV6-2/TRBV6-3; J: TRBJ1-3; DNA: TGTGCCAGCAGTTACGACAGGAGGTCTGGAAACACCATATATTTT; CDR3: CASSYDRRSGNTIYF
D: NA; size: NA; V: TRBV3-1/TRBV3-2; J: TRBJ1-2; DNA: TGTGCCAGCAGCCAGTCGGAGAACTATGGCTACACCTTC; CDR3: CASSQSENYGYTF
D: TRBD1; size: NA; V: TRBV2; J: TRBJ2-2; DNA: TGTGCCAGCAGCTCAGGGGGCGGCACCGGGGAGCTGTTTTTT; CDR3: CASSSGGGTGELFF
D: TRBD2; size: NA; V: TRBV27; J: TRBJ2-7; DNA: TGTGCCAGCAGTTTATCGAGACTAGCGGGAGGCCTGCCGTACTTC; CDR3: CASSLSRLAGGLPYF
D: TRBD2; size: NA; V: TRBV11-3; J: TRBJ2-3; DNA: TGTGCCAGCAGCTTGGGCCTAGCGGGGGGCAGCACAGATACGCAGTATTTT; CDR3: CASSLGLAGGSTDTQYF